The T cell receptor (beta chain) under discussion was sequenced for a study of identical twins. Study-level results: Low generation-probability sequences were in excess among twin-shared out-of-frame alpha sequences. Zero-insertion analyses were open to partial confounding by invariant MAIT and iNKT cells. There were fewer insertions in abundant cord blood beta clonotypes, but memory repertoires showed no such pattern.

Using its own MiXCR run on the 5' RACE reads, TCRdb lists one record per CDR3 protein. The sample has 550,000 to 700,000 distinct CDR3 sequences, 21% seen once. Turning to this clonotype: Antigen: not known.

The J segment lost 0 bases and the V segment lost 3 bases, leaving 3 bases of the junction unmatched. CDR1 is SGDLS, CDR2 YYNGEE, per germline. The CDR3 runs 14 residues. In addition, the sample was reused for a study of T cells expressing NK-cell markers. As that report states: Of CD8+ T cells, 1.0-7.0% belonged to dominant NKG2C+ clonotypes in five or six donors.

This clonotype was obtained from a woman between 18 and 29 years old in good health. The chain uses TRBV9 and TRBJ2-7, with 7 bases fitting TRBD2. Material: PBMCs. The CDR3 DNA sequence: TGTGCCAGCAGCGCCGCGGGAGCCTCCTACGAGCAGTACTTC. Translating it yields CASSAAGASYEQYF. Supplemented by reference TRBV9 and TRBJ2-7, the full variable domain reads DSGVTQTPKHLITATGQRVTLRCSPRSGDLSVYWYQQSLDQGLQFLIQYYNGEERAKGNILERFSAQQFPDLHSELNLSSLELGDSALYFCASSAAGASYEQYFGPGTRLTVT.